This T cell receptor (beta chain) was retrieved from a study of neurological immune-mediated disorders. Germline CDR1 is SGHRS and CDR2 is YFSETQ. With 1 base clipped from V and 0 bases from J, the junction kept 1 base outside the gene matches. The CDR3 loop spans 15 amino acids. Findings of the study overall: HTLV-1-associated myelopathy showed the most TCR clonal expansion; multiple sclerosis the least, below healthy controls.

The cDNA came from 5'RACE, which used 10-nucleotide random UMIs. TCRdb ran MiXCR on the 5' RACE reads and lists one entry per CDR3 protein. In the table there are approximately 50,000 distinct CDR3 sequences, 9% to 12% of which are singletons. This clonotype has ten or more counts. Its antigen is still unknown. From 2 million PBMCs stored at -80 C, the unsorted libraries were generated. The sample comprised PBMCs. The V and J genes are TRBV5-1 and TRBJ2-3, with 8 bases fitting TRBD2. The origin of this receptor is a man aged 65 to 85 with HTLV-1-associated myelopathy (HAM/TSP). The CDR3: CASSLSGRSTDTQYF. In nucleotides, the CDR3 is TGCGCCAGCAGCTTGAGCGGGAGAAGCACAGATACGCAGTATTTT.